The 2 T cell receptor beta chains presented below share a single source sample, sequenced in a study of PD-1 blockade in mismatch repair-deficient tumors. The repertoire was sequenced with immunoSEQ multiplex PCR; TCRdb's copy has only in-frame clones and lacks some. The sample yields 10,000 or so clones, 80% to 95% seen once. Time point given: approximately nine-day in vitro stimulation with candidate neoantigen peptide 3. Their antigens remain unidentified. The sample consisted of cells cultured in vitro, taken from a patient treated with pembrolizumab. Source of these receptors: an adult with mismatch repair-deficient cancer.

The genes are TRBV5-1 and TRBJ2-5, with TRBD1 identical over 7 bases. This CDR3 has 14 amino acids. Per germline, CDR1 SGHRS and CDR2 YFSETQ. V shed 0 bases and J 3 bases; nucleotides not matched to a gene: 2. CDR3 DNA: TGCGCCAGCAGCTTGGACAGGGGAGAAGAGACCCAGTACTTC. Its translation: CASSLDRGEETQYF.

This clone was seen once. The chain recombines TRBV28 with TRBJ1-1, with TRBD1 identical over 9 bases. Germline CDR1 is MDHEN and CDR2 is SYDVKM. The CDR3 has 14 residues. Unmatched junction bases numbered 13, after V lost 6 bases and J lost 11 bases. CDR3 sequence (DNA): TGTGCCAGCAGCCCAAACGTGGGACAGGGCAAGGCTTTCTTT. It specifies CASSPNVGQGKAFF.